Described below is a single T cell receptor beta chain sequence and its context. The antigen is undetermined. These data originate in a study of identical twins. Study results and limitations: While abundant cord blood beta clonotypes carried fewer insertions, memory repertoires showed no such pattern. These conclusions were based on statistical analysis (cross-sectional, not following the same donors). An excess of low generation probability was shown by twin-shared out-of-frame alpha sequences. A partial confounding effect on zero-insertion analyses could come from invariant MAIT and iNKT cells.

Germline values: CDR1 DFQATT, CDR2 SNEGSKA (reference sequence). The CDR3 runs 15 residues. Trimming removed 3 bases from V and 2 bases from J, with 16 bases in between. TCRdb re-called the 5' RACE reads through MiXCR, storing one row per CDR3 protein. Here the sample spans some 560,000 distinct CDR3 sequences, 9.6% being singletons. This same sample was also part of a study on yellow fever vaccine responses in identical twins.

Sequencing was performed on PBMCs. The chain carries TRBV20-1 and TRBJ2-5; perhaps D is TRBD1 or TRBD2 (5 bases each). The receptor was derived from a young woman in good health. The CDR3 sequence is CSASSGARFQETQYF. The CDR3 DNA sequence: TGCAGTGCTAGTTCCGGGGCGAGATTTCAAGAGACCCAGTACTTC.